Shown below are 28 T cell receptor beta chains from a single sample sequenced in a study of STAT3 mutations in large granular lymphocyte leukemia. Study-level findings and limits: Every T-cell large granular lymphocyte leukemia patient had at least one immunodominant TCR beta clonotype.

Libraries were prepared by immunoSEQ multiplex PCR; TCRdb keeps only in-frame clonotypes and omits some of them. The table shows 9,500 to 13,000 clones, with more than 75% occurring only once. These receptors lack a known antigen. Material: peripheral blood mononuclear cells. Every receptor here comes from a man between 60 and 70 years old with T-cell large granular lymphocyte leukemia. Some clones in this sample may be carry-over from other donors' samples.

The V gene is TRBV5-1, the J gene TRBJ2-7, with D perhaps matching TRBD1 (6 bases). Trimming shortened V by 4 bases and J by 1 base, and 15 bases separated the two germline ends. The germline V gene has CDR1 SGHRS and CDR2 YFSETQ. The CDR3 sequence is 15 residues long. In DNA form, the CDR3 reads TGCGCCAGCAGCCCCTCGGGCGGACAGTCCTACGAGCAGTACTTC. It codes for CASSPSGGQSYEQYF.

This clone was counted a single time. This sequence joins TRBV29-1 and TRBJ1-3; no definite D call. CDR1 is SQVTM and CDR2 is ANQGSEA in the germline V gene. The CDR3 is 13 amino acids. Trimming stripped 6 bases from V and 0 bases from J, with 9 bases between. CDR3 nucleotide sequence: TGCAGCGTAGAGAAGAGCTCTGGAAACACCATATATTTT. Translation: CSVEKSSGNTIYF.

V gene TRBV5-1 combines with J gene TRBJ2-5; 12 bases are shared with TRBD1. The J segment lost 3 bases and the V segment lost 5 bases, leaving 8 bases of the junction unmatched. This CDR3 has 16 residues. Germline loops: CDR1 SGHRS, CDR2 YFSETQ. CDR3 in amino acids: CASRSTGQGAEETQYF. For the CDR3, the DNA is TGCGCCAGCAGGTCAACGGGACAGGGGGCCGAAGAGACCCAGTACTTC.

The V call is TRBV5-1, the J call TRBJ2-2; no clear D gene. CDR3 length: 13 residues. V lost 2 bases and J 4 bases, leaving 6 bases between the germline ends. The V gene's germline CDR1 is SGHRS and CDR2 YFSETQ. This chain's CDR3 is CASSFRSTGELFF. In nucleotides, the CDR3 is TGCGCCAGCAGCTTTCGAAGCACCGGGGAGCTGTTTTTT.

CDR3 in amino acids: CASSFQQGWYMNTEAFF. CDR3 DNA: TGTGCCAGCAGCTTTCAACAGGGGTGGTATATGAACACTGAAGCTTTCTTT. The V gene is TRBV7-9, the J gene TRBJ1-1; 7 bases align to TRBD1. The CDR3 loop spans 17 amino acids. CDR1 SEHNR and CDR2 FQNEAQ come from the germline V gene (reference sequence). V lost 3 bases to trimming and J lost 0 bases; unmatched junction nucleotides: 10.

The chain uses TRBV19 and TRBJ2-7, with 8 bases aligning to TRBD2. Germline CDR1 reads LNHDA; CDR2 reads SQIVND (reference sequence). The CDR3 is 16 amino acids. After removal of 5 bases from V and 2 bases from J, the junction contained 11 bases not matched to a gene. The CDR3 loop is CASSRRAGERTYEQYF. The CDR3 DNA reads as TGTGCCAGTAGTCGGAGAGCGGGAGAACGGACCTACGAGCAGTACTTC.

V usage is TRBV5-8 and J usage is TRBJ2-1; 7 bases line up with TRBD2. The CDR3 sequence is 16 residues long. Looked up from germline, CDR1 is SGHTS and CDR2 is YDEGEE. The ends lost 7 bases at V and 8 bases at J; junction bases unmatched: 18. CDR3 DNA: TGTGCCAGCCCCAGTCTTATGACTAGCCTCGGCGATGAGCAGTTCTTC. Protein: CASPSLMTSLGDEQFF.

The genes are TRBV5-1 and TRBJ2-3; 8 bases are shared with TRBD1. Per the germline V gene, CDR1 is SGHRS and CDR2 is YFSETQ. V lost 3 bases and J lost 0; bases outside the gene matches: 9. The CDR3 is 17 amino acids. The CDR3, as DNA: TGCGCCAGCAGCTATACCGGGACAGGCGTGAGCACAGATACGCAGTATTTT. It yields the protein CASSYTGTGVSTDTQYF.

The genes are TRBV30 and TRBJ2-7, with unresolved D. The CDR3 loop spans 13 amino acids. CDR1 is GTSNPN, CDR2 SVGIG, per germline (reference sequence). Trimming cost V 2 bases and J 5 bases, with 13 bases left between them. CDR3 amino acids: CAWSMEISHEQYF. CDR3 nucleotide sequence: TGTGCCTGGAGTATGGAGATTTCCCACGAGCAGTACTTC.

The chain links TRBV6-5 to TRBJ2-7, with TRBD1 matching 9 bases. The trim removed 5 bases at V and 7 bases at J, leaving 6 bases unmatched. The germline V gene has CDR1 MNHEY and CDR2 SVGAGI. This CDR3 spans 13 amino acids. CDR3 sequence (DNA): TGTGCCAGCAGTACACAGGGGGCGGGAGAGCAGTACTTC. Amino acid sequence: CASSTQGAGEQYF.

The chain joins TRBV18 to TRBJ2-3; no clear D gene. Germline V gene sequence: CDR1 KGHSH, CDR2 LQKENI. This CDR3 comprises 15 residues. With 3 bases removed from V and 1 base from J, the gap between germline ends came to 11 bases. This chain's CDR3 is CASSPTFGGTDTQYF. In nucleotides, the CDR3 is TGTGCCAGCTCACCTACCTTCGGAGGCACAGATACGCAGTATTTT.

The rearrangement joins TRBV9 to TRBJ2-2; 8 positions agree with TRBD1. CDR1 is SGDLS, CDR2 YYNGEE, per germline. V was clipped by 4 bases and J by 3 bases; unmatched bases: 5. The CDR3 contains 15 residues. CDR3 nucleotides: TGTGCCAGCAGCACAGACAGGGGCGACACCGGGGAGCTGTTTTTT. Translation: CASSTDRGDTGELFF.

This clone was counted a single time. This rearrangement joins TRBV2 to TRBJ2-5; TRBD2 agrees at 9 bases. Germline trimming cut 6 bases from V and 5 bases from J; bases unmatched to any gene: 7. Germline V gene sequence: CDR1 SNHLY, CDR2 FYNNEI. The CDR3 is made up of 14 amino acids. The CDR3 nucleotides read TGTGCCAGCAGGCGACGGCGGGAGGGCGAGACCCAGTACTTC. This sequence encodes CASRRRREGETQYF. Full variable domain (outside the CDR3, taken from reference TRBV2 and TRBJ2-5): EPEVTQTPSHQVTQMGQEVILRCVPISNHLYFYWYRQILGQKVEFLVSFYNNEISEKSEIFDDQFSVERPDGSNFTLKIRSTKLEDSAMYFCASRRRREGETQYFGPGTRLLVL.

The chain links TRBV7-9 to TRBJ1-2; D not resolved. The CDR3 spans 14 residues. Trimming took 5 bases from V and 4 from J, leaving 14 bases between them. The germline CDR1 and CDR2 sequences are SEHNR and FQNEAQ (reference sequence). The CDR3 loop reads CASSPGGGSYGYTF. For the CDR3, the DNA is TGTGCCAGCAGCCCTGGTGGCGGGTCCTATGGCTACACCTTC.

The chain employs TRBV5-1 and TRBJ2-3; D uncertain. There are 13 residues in the CDR3. Between the trimmed V and J ends, which lost 2 bases and 4 bases, there was a span of 8 bases. Germline-derived CDR1 and CDR2 are SGHRS and YFSETQ. The CDR3 coding sequence is TGCGCCAGCAGCTTACCCAGTCCAGATACGCAGTATTTT. Its translation: CASSLPSPDTQYF.

The chain uses TRBV25-1 and TRBJ1-6; D possibly corresponds to TRBD1 (5 bases). Trimming shortened V by 6 bases and J by 6 bases, and 12 bases separated the two germline ends. In germline, CDR1 is MGHDK, CDR2 SYGVNS. This CDR3 region has 14 residues. The CDR3 reads CASRGGASNSPLHF. The CDR3 coding sequence is TGTGCCAGCAGGGGTGGGGCTTCTAATTCACCCCTCCACTTT.

J is TRBJ1-1 and V is TRBV30; D is undetermined. This CDR3 has 12 residues. Germline loops: CDR1 GTSNPN, CDR2 SVGIG (reference sequence). V lost 5 bases, J lost 3 bases, and 10 bases lay in between. The CDR3 coding sequence is TGTGCCTGGGGACCCGCGTACACTGAAGCTTTCTTT. Amino acid sequence: CAWGPAYTEAFF.

The rearrangement uses TRBV5-5 and TRBJ2-5; 7 bases agree with TRBD1. CDR1 SGHKS and CDR2 YYEKEE come from the germline V gene (reference sequence). This CDR3 has 15 residues. V trimming: 1 base; J trimming: 5 bases; junction bases outside the gene matches: 8. The CDR3 is CASSLQVDRVETQYF. DNA for the CDR3: TGTGCCAGCAGCTTGCAAGTAGACAGGGTGGAGACCCAGTACTTC.

V gene TRBV2 combines with J gene TRBJ1-1, with D hard to call. This CDR3 is built from 13 residues. The germline gives CDR1 SNHLY, CDR2 FYNNEI. V was pared by 3 bases and J by 1 base, with 6 bases between. The CDR3 DNA is TGTGCCAGCAGTGACAGAGCGAACACTGAAGCTTTCTTT. Translation: CASSDRANTEAFF.

This clone appeared a single time. This sequence joins TRBV18 and TRBJ1-5; D is ambiguous. Trimming stripped 1 base from V and 7 bases from J, with 8 bases between. The CDR3 totals 13 residues. Germline CDR1 reads KGHSH; CDR2 reads LQKENI. The CDR3 bases are TGTGCCAGCTCACCACAGGGTGCGCAGCCCCAGCATTTT. Amino acids: CASSPQGAQPQHF.

This clone came up once. The gene calls are TRBV7-2 and TRBJ2-5; TRBD2 agrees at 9 bases. The CDR3 covers 15 residues. Germline values: CDR1 SGHTA, CDR2 FQGNSA. V trimming: 5 bases; J trimming: 1 base; junction bases outside the gene matches: 5. The CDR3 reads CASSPRLAAQETQYF. Written as DNA, the CDR3 is TGTGCCAGCAGCCCGAGACTAGCGGCCCAAGAGACCCAGTACTTC.

J is TRBJ2-1 and V is TRBV5-8; 9 bases match TRBD1. The CDR3 sequence is 14 residues long. V trimming: 0 bases; J trimming: 5 bases; junction bases outside the gene matches: 0. In germline, CDR1 is SGHTS, CDR2 YDEGEE. As DNA, the CDR3 is TGTGCCAGCAGCTTGGGACAGGGGGACAATGAGCAGTTCTTC. This sequence encodes CASSLGQGDNEQFF. Full variable domain (missing parts from reference TRBV5-8 and TRBJ2-1): EAGVTQSPTHLIKTRGQQATLRCSPISGHTSVYWYQQALGLGLQFLLWYDEGEERNRGNFPPRFSGRQFPNYSSELNVNALELEDSALYLCASSLGQGDNEQFFGPGTRLTVL.

The gene calls are TRBV14 and TRBJ2-1; D uncertain. Trimming shortened V by 6 bases and J by 4 bases, and 19 bases separated the two germline ends. The length of the CDR3 is 16 residues. Germline CDR1 is SGHDN and CDR2 is FVKESK. The CDR3 DNA follows: TGTGCCAGCAGTCAGAAGCTCGACCTCGGGTACAATGAGCAGTTCTTC. This sequence encodes CASSQKLDLGYNEQFF.

This clone was seen a single time. This chain uses TRBV15 with TRBJ2-5, with D perhaps TRBD2 (5 bases). V lost 4 bases and J 4 bases, leaving 10 bases between the germline ends. CDR3 size: 13 residues. Per germline, CDR1 LNHNV and CDR2 YYDKDF (reference sequence). CDR3 amino acids: CATSTLGGETQYF. The DNA for the CDR3 is TGTGCCACCAGCACTCTAGGAGGAGAGACCCAGTACTTC.

The chain recombines TRBV13 with TRBJ1-5, with D perhaps matching TRBD1 (6 bases). Germline V CDR1 and CDR2: PRHDT, FYEKMQ (reference sequence). The ends were cut back, 3 bases at V and 4 bases at J, with 10 bases in the middle. The CDR3 totals 14 residues. CDR3 protein: CASSFRGGNQPQHF. The DNA of the CDR3 is TGTGCCAGCAGCTTTAGGGGGGGGAATCAGCCCCAGCATTTT.

This chain joins TRBV13 and TRBJ2-3; weak D call: TRBD2 (7 bases). V dropped 3 bases and J dropped 3 bases, with 13 bases sitting between them. In germline, CDR1 is PRHDT, CDR2 FYEKMQ (reference sequence). The CDR3 loop spans 15 amino acids. The CDR3 DNA follows: TGTGCCAGCAGCTTCCGGGGGGCGCAGACAGATACGCAGTATTTT. Translation gives CASSFRGAQTDTQYF.

The chain carries TRBV19 and TRBJ2-1; 11 bases align to TRBD2. V lost 5 bases and J lost 9; bases outside the gene matches: 6. There are 14 residues in the CDR3. Germline V gene data show CDR1 as LNHDA and CDR2 as SQIVND (reference sequence). For the CDR3, the DNA is TGTGCCAGTAGTTCGCTAGCGGGAGGCGTTGAGCAGTTCTTC. Translating gives CASSSLAGGVEQFF.

The rearrangement uses TRBV5-1 and TRBJ2-1; D gene unclear. Germline CDR1 reads SGHRS; CDR2 reads YFSETQ. This CDR3 comprises 15 residues. V gave up 4 bases and J gave up 3 bases, with 14 bases separating them. CDR3 protein: CASSLGDLDYNEQFF. Here the CDR3 DNA reads TGCGCCAGCAGCCTTGGAGACTTAGACTACAATGAGCAGTTCTTC. Based on the CDR3 plus reference TRBV5-1 and TRBJ2-1, the full variable domain is KAGVTQTPRYLIKTRGQQVTLSCSPISGHRSVSWYQQTPGQGLQFLFEYFSETQRNKGNFPGRFSGRQFSNSRSEMNVSTLELGDSALYLCASSLGDLDYNEQFFGPGTRLTVL.